This T cell receptor (beta chain) appears in the sequencing data of a study of T cells in Graves' hyperthyroidism and ophthalmopathy. This clonotype was counted many times. V was cut by 3 bases and J by 4 bases, with 6 bases left in between. CDR1 and CDR2 from the germline V gene are MNHEY and SMNVEV (reference sequence). This CDR3 contains 13 residues. RNA transcripts were the template for amplifying TCR beta CDR3 regions. The TCR CDR3 was amplified in a first-round RT-PCR using the HTBI primer set. TCRdb independently ran MiXCR on the multiplex PCR reads; one entry per CDR3 protein. The repertoire holds approximately 370,000 distinct CDR3 sequences, with 17% as singletons. The source of the PBMCs was 10 ml of fresh peripheral blood.

The chain uses TRBV27 and TRBJ2-2; D is unclear. The sequenced sample consisted of blood. The TCR comes from a woman under 40 with Graves' hyperthyroidism that later progressed to Graves' ophthalmopathy. CDR3 in amino acids: CASSFPGTGELFF. DNA for the CDR3: TGTGCCAGCAGTTTCCCAGGCACCGGGGAGCTGTTTTTT.